Listed below are T cell receptor beta chains from one sample, sequenced in a study of CD8 T cells in Susac syndrome. TCRdb processed the immunoSEQ multiplex PCR reads anew with MiXCR; each CDR3 protein has one entry. The profile shows around 140,000 distinct CDR3 sequences, 75% to 90% of them singletons. The specimen sequenced was CD8+ T cells from PBMCs. The receptors stem from a human donor with multiple sclerosis. Both conserved end residues are part of each CDR3. A D gene is named only where the DNA matches it firmly. A row's size may be missing; if present it is once, few, many or a size class.

NA,TRBJ1-5,TRBD1,TRBV3-1,TGTGCCAGCAGCCAAGGAGGACAGGGAGGATCTCAGCCCCAGCATTTT,CASSQGGQGGSQPQHF
few,TRBJ1-4,TRBD1,TRBV7-9,TGTGCCAGCAGCTCGCCCGGGACAGCCGGAAAACTGTTTTTT,CASSSPGTAGKLFF
once,TRBJ2-1,NA,TRBV5-1,TGCGCCAGCAGCTTGGTCGGGGACTCAAACAATGAGCAGTTCTTC,CASSLVGDSNNEQFF
NA,TRBJ1-2,NA,TRBV30,TGTGCCTGGTCAGGGGCGAGCTATGGCTACACCTTC,CAWSGASYGYTF
NA,TRBJ2-3,NA,TRBV20-1,TGCAGTGCTAGATCCCGGGTGGGGGCGTTGACCACAGATACGCAGTATTTT,CSARSRVGALTTDTQYF
NA,TRBJ1-1,TRBD1,TRBV7-9,TGTGCCAGCAGTTTCACCCCCGGGACAGGGGACACTGAAGCTTTCTTT,CASSFTPGTGDTEAFF
NA,TRBJ2-7,NA,TRBV29-1,TGCAGCGTTGTTGGGCTAGCTCCCTCCTACGAGCAGTACTTC,CSVVGLAPSYEQYF
NA,TRBJ2-1,TRBD1,TRBV7-3,TGTGCCAGCAGCTTCAGTGCAGGGGGCGGCGATGAGCAGTTCTTC,CASSFSAGGGDEQFF
NA,TRBJ1-4,NA,TRBV7-8,TGTGCCAGCAGCCCGTCGGGGGGGTGGGTAGAAAAACTGTTTTTT,CASSPSGGWVEKLFF
NA,TRBJ2-1,NA,TRBV27,TGTGCCAGCGGATTACGCGTTCTCTCCTACAATGAGCAGTTCTTC,CASGLRVLSYNEQFF
NA,TRBJ1-3,NA,TRBV27,TGTGCCAGCTTCGGCTCTGGAAACACCATATATTTT,CASFGSGNTIYF
NA,TRBJ1-3,NA,TRBV29-1,TGCAGCGTGGCCGGACAGATCTCTGGAAACACCATATATTTT,CSVAGQISGNTIYF
NA,TRBJ1-2,TRBD1,TRBV12-3/TRBV12-4,TGTGCCAGCAGTTCACCGGGACAGGGTCTTGACTATGGCTACACCTTC,CASSSPGQGLDYGYTF
NA,TRBJ2-1,NA,TRBV10-2,TGCGCCAGCAGTGATCGGGTGGCGGGAAACAATGAGCAGTTCTTC,CASSDRVAGNNEQFF
once,TRBJ1-2,TRBD1,TRBV19,TGTGCCAGTAGTCCGGAAGGACAGGCCGGCTACACCTTC,CASSPEGQAGYTF
NA,TRBJ2-2,TRBD2,TRBV6-1,TGTGCCAGCAGTCTAGCCCCTAGCGGGGGGGCCAACACCGGGGAGCTGTTTTTT,CASSLAPSGGANTGELFF
NA,TRBJ2-4,NA,TRBV10-3,TGTGCCACCTCGGGCACCGAAAACATTCAGTACTTC,CATSGTENIQYF
NA,TRBJ1-2,NA,TRBV15,TGTGCCACCAGCCCTGAGGGGGTCGCTGGGGGGGCCGGAGATGGCTACACCTTC,CATSPEGVAGGAGDGYTF
NA,TRBJ2-3,TRBD1,TRBV19,TGTGCCAGTAGTACGGGCACAGGGGTTCCTAGCACAGATACGCAGTATTTT,CASSTGTGVPSTDTQYF
once,TRBJ2-5,TRBD1,TRBV7-7,TGTGCTAGCAGCACTGGGACAGGGGTGCAAGAGACCCAGTACTTC,CASSTGTGVQETQYF
NA,TRBJ2-7,TRBD1,TRBV12-3/TRBV12-4,TGTGCCAGCAGTTCCCGGCTCCCGACAGGGGGATTTTACGAGCAGTACTTC,CASSSRLPTGGFYEQYF
NA,TRBJ1-1,NA,TRBV7-2,TGTGCCAGCAGCTTAGAGCCCCAGGGGCCAGCGCCTTCGAACACTGAAGCTTTCTTT,CASSLEPQGPAPSNTEAFF
NA,TRBJ1-6,NA,TRBV12-3/TRBV12-4,TGTGCCAGCAGCTTAGAATTTGGCTATTCACCCCTCCACTTT,CASSLEFGYSPLHF
NA,TRBJ1-1,NA,TRBV24-1,TGTGCCACCAGTGAAGCTACAGAGGGGGAAGCTTTCTTT,CATSEATEGEAFF
NA,TRBJ1-1,TRBD1,TRBV24-1,TGTGCCACCAGTGATGCGGGACAGGGGGTGACTGAAGCTTTCTTT,CATSDAGQGVTEAFF
NA,TRBJ2-1,TRBD2,TRBV7-2,TGTGCCAGCAGCTCGCCCATTAGCGGGGGCTCCTACAATGAGCAGTTCTTC,CASSSPISGGSYNEQFF
few,TRBJ2-7,NA,TRBV27,TGTGCCAGCAGTTTATGGGGGGACCCCTACGAGCAGTACTTC,CASSLWGDPYEQYF
few,TRBJ1-2,TRBD1,TRBV20-1,TGCAGTGCTAGAGTCCCGGGACAGGCCCTCTATGGCTACACCTTC,CSARVPGQALYGYTF
NA,TRBJ2-1,TRBD2,TRBV4-3,TGCGCCACAAAGTGGGCAGCGGGAGGGCGGGACAATGAGCAGTTCTTC,CATKWAAGGRDNEQFF
once,TRBJ1-3,NA,TRBV27,TGTGCCAGCAGTTTCCGGAGCTCTGGAAACACCATATATTTT,CASSFRSSGNTIYF
NA,TRBJ2-5,TRBD2,TRBV9,TGTGCCAGCAGCCTTATGGAGGGGCTAGCGGGGTTGGAGACCCAGTACTTC,CASSLMEGLAGLETQYF
NA,TRBJ1-1,TRBD1,TRBV10-3,TGTGCCATCAGTGAGTTCGGGACAGGGGAGGATTATAACACTGAAGCTTTCTTT,CAISEFGTGEDYNTEAFF
NA,TRBJ1-5,TRBD1,TRBV2,TGTGCCAGCAGTGAATTTACAGGGGGAGATCAGCCCCAGCATTTT,CASSEFTGGDQPQHF
NA,TRBJ1-2,NA,TRBV4-1,TGCGCCAGCAGTCGGATCAACCACCTGTTTAACTATGGCTACACCTTC,CASSRINHLFNYGYTF
NA,TRBJ1-5,NA,TRBV6-5,TGTGCCAGCAGTAAAATTAGCAATCAGCCCCAGCATTTT,CASSKISNQPQHF
NA,TRBJ2-7,NA,TRBV9,TGTGCCAGCAGCGCCCGTGCTGGACTGAACTACGAGCAGTACTTC,CASSARAGLNYEQYF
NA,TRBJ2-1,TRBD2,TRBV10-3,TGTGCCATCAGGGGGCAGCGGGGGGTCGACAATGAGCAGTTCTTC,CAIRGQRGVDNEQFF
once,TRBJ2-7,NA,TRBV27,TGTGCCAGCAGTCCCAGGGACAATATCGACGAGCAGTACTTC,CASSPRDNIDEQYF
NA,TRBJ1-1,NA,TRBV3-1,TGTGCCAGCAGCCAAGGTCCTTTTTTCATCCGGGGTGAAGCTTTCTTT,CASSQGPFFIRGEAFF
NA,TRBJ2-1,TRBD2,TRBV4-3,TGCGCCAGCAGCCTTCAGGGAGCGGGGTCCTCATACAATGAGCAGTTCTTC,CASSLQGAGSSYNEQFF
once,TRBJ2-1,NA,TRBV20-1,TGCAGTGTTCCGGGTCCCTACAATGAGCAGTTCTTC,CSVPGPYNEQFF
NA,TRBJ2-1,TRBD2,TRBV4-1,TGCGCCAGCAGCCAAGAGGCGGGGGGGGCGTATGAGCAGTTCTTC,CASSQEAGGAYEQFF
NA,TRBJ1-1,NA,TRBV4-3,TGCGCCAGCAGCCAATTCCATCTCGGGACCTCCCTAAGGGTTCAAGCTTTCTTT,CASSQFHLGTSLRVQAFF
NA,TRBJ1-2,TRBD1,TRBV4-1,TGCGCCAGCAGCCGCATCACAGGGGATAACTATGGCTACACCTTC,CASSRITGDNYGYTF
few,TRBJ2-3,TRBD2,TRBV6-1,TGTGCCAGCAGTCCACGGGTTAGCGGGAGTGTGCAGTATTTT,CASSPRVSGSVQYF